This T cell receptor (beta chain) originates from a study of blood T cell repertoires in COVID-19. At the level of the study: Acute and convalescent COVID-19 samples came from the United States, Italy and Spain. The cDNA or gDNA used as material had been derived from T cells, B-cell-depleted T cells, or PBMCs.

The CDR3 has 14 amino acids. CDR1 and CDR2 (germline): LNHDA, SQIVND (reference sequence). Trimming took off 5 bases at V and 4 bases at J, with 9 bases between the two ends. Per the original methods: By means of reference gene primer amplification, nucleated cell counts were estimated. Clones were sequenced by immunoSEQ multiplex PCR, and TCRdb holds only the in-frame ones, with some missing. V and J calls and clone size are those listed in that table; D and trimming were worked out from the DNA. The sample carries around 190,000 clones, 70% to 85% recorded once. The TCR originated in a human donor in a cohort sampled during active COVID-19. Sequences were obtained from peripheral blood. The chain uses TRBV19 and TRBJ2-6, with D perhaps TRBD1 (6 bases). The CDR3 loop reads CASSSQGGANVLTF. CDR3 nucleotides: TGTGCCAGTAGTTCCCAGGGGGGGGCCAACGTCCTGACTTTC.